A selection of T cell receptor beta chains follows, all from one sample in a study of cytomegalovirus exposure and HLA in healthy donors. TCRdb's table, derived via immunoSEQ multiplex PCR, lists solely in-frame clones and lacks some. The sample contains over 150,000 clones, approximately 80% of which appear only once. The sequenced material came from PBMCs. These receptors were obtained from a woman in her twenties or thirties in good health and CMV-seronegative. Each CDR3 is given with its conserved first and last residue. A D gene is named only where the DNA matches it firmly. Clone size is shown for a subset of rows, as once, few, many or a class of expanded clone.

.,.,TRBV5-6,TRBJ1-2,CASSLFEVRSPYGYTF,TGTGCCAGCAGCTTGTTCGAGGTCAGATCTCCCTATGGCTACACCTTC
.,.,TRBV10-1,TRBJ2-1,CASSAGSSYNEQFF,TGCGCCAGCAGCGCGGGGAGCTCCTACAATGAGCAGTTCTTC
.,.,TRBV28,TRBJ2-5,CASSQLRETQYF,TGTGCCAGCAGCCAGTTGCGGGAGACCCAGTACTTC
TRBD2,.,TRBV7-2,TRBJ2-1,CASRLEFLAGGPWNEQFF,TGTGCCAGCAGACTAGAATTCTTGGCGGGAGGGCCGTGGAATGAGCAGTTCTTC
.,.,TRBV7-2,TRBJ1-6,CASSLVPVRYNSPLHF,TGTGCCAGCAGCTTAGTCCCAGTACGCTATAATTCACCCCTCCACTTT
.,few,TRBV28,TRBJ2-2,CASSFKGVRGKGTGELFF,TGTGCCAGCAGTTTTAAAGGCGTCAGGGGAAAGGGGACCGGGGAGCTGTTTTTT
.,.,TRBV4-1,TRBJ2-7,CASSQGLAWAGRRYEQYF,TGCGCCAGCAGCCAAGGACTTGCTTGGGCGGGGCGCCGCTACGAGCAGTACTTC
.,.,TRBV7-6,TRBJ2-1,CASSLSWTRKGDNEQFF,TGTGCCAGCAGCTTATCGTGGACCCGCAAGGGAGACAATGAGCAGTTCTTC
.,.,TRBV11-2,TRBJ1-1,CASSPVRGYWGDTEAFF,TGTGCCAGCAGCCCCGTTAGGGGATACTGGGGGGACACTGAAGCTTTCTTT
.,.,TRBV7-3,TRBJ1-4,CASSLAGPPNEKLFF,TGTGCCAGCAGCTTAGCAGGGCCCCCGAATGAAAAACTGTTTTTT
TRBD1,.,TRBV7-8,TRBJ1-5,CASSTGTAGSNQPQHF,TGTGCCAGCAGCACCGGGACAGCTGGAAGCAATCAGCCCCAGCATTTT
TRBD1,.,TRBV9,TRBJ1-2,CASSARRDRDHGYTF,TGTGCCAGCAGCGCTCGTCGGGACAGGGACCATGGCTACACCTTC
TRBD1,.,TRBV5-1,TRBJ2-6,CASSGIPGQLRSGANGLTF,TGCGCCAGCAGCGGAATACCGGGACAGCTCCGCTCTGGGGCCAACGGCCTGACTTTC
TRBD2,.,TRBV6-1,TRBJ2-5,CASSISGGPGETQYF,TGTGCCAGCAGTATAAGCGGGGGGCCTGGAGAGACCCAGTACTTC
.,once,TRBV10-1,TRBJ1-3,CASTPSGNTIYF,TGCGCCAGCACTCCCTCTGGAAACACCATATATTTT
TRBD2,.,TRBV2,TRBJ2-1,CASRSTSGSYNEQFF,TGTGCCAGCAGGTCGACTAGCGGGAGTTACAATGAGCAGTTCTTC
.,.,TRBV9,TRBJ2-5,CASSAEEGRLFQETQYF,TGTGCCAGCAGCGCGGAGGAGGGACGCCTCTTCCAAGAGACCCAGTACTTC
TRBD1,.,TRBV11-2,TRBJ1-2,CASSPWDRQYYGYTF,TGTGCCAGCAGCCCCTGGGACAGACAATACTATGGCTACACCTTC
TRBD1,few,TRBV9,TRBJ2-5,CASSADRGQETQYF,TGTGCCAGCAGCGCTGACAGGGGCCAAGAGACCCAGTACTTC
.,.,TRBV27,TRBJ2-7,CASGSDSVYEQYF,TGTGCCAGCGGATCGGACAGCGTCTACGAGCAGTACTTC
.,.,TRBV2,TRBJ1-2,CASSSTGIYGYTF,TGTGCCAGCAGCAGCACAGGAATCTATGGCTACACCTTC
TRBD1,.,TRBV28,TRBJ1-5,CASSSQDRAGNQPQHF,TGTGCCAGCAGTTCCCAGGACAGGGCAGGCAATCAGCCCCAGCATTTT
TRBD1,.,TRBV28,TRBJ2-7,CASTTGGEAYEQYF,TGTGCCAGCACCACAGGGGGCGAGGCTTACGAGCAGTACTTC
TRBD1,.,TRBV19,TRBJ1-5,CASSIRPGQGARGNQPQHF,TGTGCCAGTAGTATCCGCCCGGGACAGGGGGCTCGAGGAAATCAGCCCCAGCATTTT
TRBD1,.,TRBV6-5,TRBJ2-7,CASSYSGTDYEQYF,TGTGCCAGCAGTTACTCGGGGACAGACTACGAGCAGTACTTC
.,.,TRBV28,TRBJ1-2,CASSPGSFGDYGYTF,TGTGCCAGCAGTCCAGGTTCTTTCGGGGACTATGGCTACACCTTC
.,.,TRBV7-2,TRBJ1-3,CASSPPLGAPGNTIYF,TGTGCCAGCAGCCCGCCCCTAGGGGCGCCCGGAAACACCATATATTTT
.,.,TRBV30,TRBJ2-5,CAWSVGSSGKTQYF,TGTGCCTGGAGTGTAGGCAGTTCGGGGAAGACCCAGTACTTC
TRBD1,.,TRBV9,TRBJ1-2,CASSVTDRGGYGYTF,TGTGCCAGCAGCGTAACGGACAGGGGAGGATATGGCTACACCTTC
.,.,TRBV2,TRBJ1-5,CASHGRANQPQHF,TGTGCCAGCCATGGGAGGGCAAATCAGCCCCAGCATTTT
TRBD1,.,TRBV15,TRBJ2-7,CATSRRQGGFEQYF,TGTGCCACCAGCAGGAGACAGGGGGGGTTCGAGCAGTACTTC
TRBD1,.,TRBV7-8,TRBJ2-7,CASSKTTGTYEQHF,TGTGCCAGCAGCAAAACGACAGGGACATACGAGCAGCACTTC
.,.,TRBV27,TRBJ1-6,CASSFDRFSPLHF,TGTGCCAGCAGTTTCGACAGGTTTTCACCCCTCCACTTT
TRBD1,.,TRBV6-5,TRBJ2-3,CASGQGTDTQYF,TGTGCCAGCGGACAGGGCACAGATACGCAGTATTTT
TRBD1,.,TRBV7-9,TRBJ2-1,CASSLVGDRVPYNEQFF,TGTGCCAGCAGCTTAGTAGGAGACAGGGTCCCCTACAATGAGCAGTTCTTC
TRBD1,.,TRBV25-1,TRBJ2-3,CASSEYRQGAYTQYF,TGTGCCAGCAGTGAATATAGACAGGGGGCGTATACGCAGTATTTT
.,.,TRBV27,TRBJ1-1,CASSSLRTSQNTEAFF,TGTGCCAGCAGTTCACTCCGGACATCTCAGAACACTGAAGCTTTCTTT